This is a list of T cell receptor beta chains from one sample in a study of cytomegalovirus exposure and HLA in healthy donors. Sequencing was performed with immunoSEQ multiplex PCR; in TCRdb, only in-frame clones are kept and a portion is missing. The sample has around 150,000 clones, 75% to 85% seen once. Sequencing used PBMCs. Receptors originate from a man aged 50 or older in good health and CMV-seropositive. Each CDR3 is given with its conserved first and last residue. A D gene is named only where the DNA matches it firmly. Clone size, where shown, is once, few, many, or a class for clones that have expanded.

TRBD2 TRBJ2-3 TRBV28 - CASSPSGRGPDTQYF TGTGCCAGCAGTCCTAGCGGGAGGGGCCCAGATACGCAGTATTTT
TRBD1 TRBJ1-1 TRBV2 - CASVDRGYEAFF TGTGCCAGCGTGGACAGGGGATATGAAGCTTTCTTT
TRBD1 TRBJ2-5 TRBV29-1 - CSVAGQEETQYF TGCAGCGTTGCGGGACAGGAGGAGACCCAGTACTTC
- TRBJ2-3 TRBV14 - CASSQEDPRAGRTDTQYF TGTGCCAGCAGCCAAGAAGACCCCCGGGCAGGGAGGACAGATACGCAGTATTTT
- TRBJ2-1 TRBV2 - CASIAGRASEQFF TGTGCCAGCATTGCGGGTCGTGCGAGTGAGCAGTTCTTC
TRBD1 TRBJ1-1 TRBV9 - CASSEGQPNTEAFF TGTGCCAGCAGCGAGGGACAGCCAAACACTGAAGCTTTCTTT
- TRBJ2-1 TRBV5-1 - CASSPVTSPYNEQFF TGCGCCAGCAGCCCAGTGACTAGTCCCTACAATGAGCAGTTCTTC
TRBD2 TRBJ2-2 TRBV7-3 - CASSNSGRAAGELFF TGTGCCAGCAGCAACAGCGGGAGGGCCGCCGGGGAGCTGTTTTTT
TRBD1 TRBJ1-2 TRBV6-5 - CASTHPGTAYGYTF TGTGCCAGCACCCACCCCGGGACAGCATATGGCTACACCTTC
- TRBJ2-7 TRBV18 - CASSLLDYEQYF TGTGCCAGCTCACTACTAGACTACGAGCAGTACTTC
- TRBJ1-1 TRBV10-2 - CATRDGGWENTEAFF TGCGCCACCCGGGACGGGGGGTGGGAGAACACTGAAGCTTTCTTT
TRBD1 TRBJ2-3 TRBV29-1 - CSVRDRGPTDTQYF TGCAGCGTAAGGGACAGGGGCCCCACAGATACGCAGTATTTT
- TRBJ2-5 TRBV20-1 - CSAAGEETQYF TGCAGTGCTGCAGGGGAAGAGACCCAGTACTTC
TRBD1 TRBJ2-1 TRBV7-3 few CASGTELQNEQFF TGTGCCAGCGGGACAGAACTACAAAATGAGCAGTTCTTC
- TRBJ2-7 TRBV27 - CASSTTRDWSDEQYF TGTGCCAGCAGTACCACCAGGGACTGGTCGGACGAGCAGTACTTC
- TRBJ1-5 TRBV5-5 few CASSIAFLDQPQHF TGTGCCAGCAGCATAGCCTTCTTGGATCAGCCCCAGCATTTT
TRBD1 TRBJ1-1 TRBV5-1 - CASSLASGGTEAFF TGCGCCAGCAGCTTGGCTTCAGGGGGGACTGAAGCTTTCTTT
- TRBJ2-5 TRBV27 - CASRRSSVQETQYF TGTGCCAGCCGCCGATCTAGCGTCCAAGAGACCCAGTACTTC
- TRBJ2-7 TRBV5-6 - CASSLGAGSYEQYF TGTGCCAGCAGCTTGGGAGCGGGTTCCTACGAGCAGTACTTC
- TRBJ2-7 TRBV11-3 - CASSLRGTGIYEQYF TGTGCCAGCAGCTTACGGGGGACTGGGATTTACGAGCAGTACTTC
- TRBJ1-6 TRBV6-5 - CASSYGPGDSPLHF TGTGCCAGCAGTTACGGACCAGGGGATTCACCCCTCCACTTT
- TRBJ2-2 TRBV19 - CASSILAGNTGELFF TGTGCCAGTAGTATCCTTGCCGGGAACACCGGGGAGCTGTTTTTT
TRBD2 TRBJ2-1 TRBV2 - CASSDGGLAGEYNEQFF TGTGCCAGCAGTGACGGTGGACTAGCGGGAGAATACAATGAGCAGTTCTTC
TRBD2 TRBJ2-5 TRBV30 - CAWSLTGTSGRYQETQYF TGTGCCTGGTCACTGACTGGGACTAGCGGGAGGTACCAAGAGACCCAGTACTTC
- TRBJ2-7 TRBV4-1 - CASSQEGSPAGDLSYEQYF TGCGCCAGCAGCCAAGAAGGGAGCCCGGCAGGGGACCTCTCCTACGAGCAGTACTTC
TRBD2 TRBJ2-1 TRBV27 once CASSLLAGVEQFF TGTGCCAGCAGTTTACTAGCGGGAGTTGAGCAGTTCTTC
TRBD1 TRBJ2-3 TRBV4-1 - CASSPYPPGTGVARDTQYF TGCGCCAGCAGCCCCTACCCCCCCGGGACAGGGGTCGCACGAGACACGCAGTATTTT